These 14 T cell receptor beta chains were sequenced from one sample in a study of T cell responses to AZD1222 COVID-19 vaccine. Produced via immunoSEQ multiplex PCR; TCRdb's table is partial and in-frame only. The table has roughly 150,000 clones, approximately 87% seen once; the top ten hold roughly a tenth. The source was peripheral blood, collected 28 days after the second AZD1222 dose. The origin of the receptors is an adult who received the AZD1222 COVID-19 vaccine.

This rearrangement joins TRBV2 to TRBJ1-1; D unresolved. V was clipped by 4 bases and J by 1 base, with 13 bases between them. This CDR3 has 15 residues. From germline, CDR1 is SNHLY and CDR2 FYNNEI. The DNA for the CDR3 is TGTGCCAGCAGTGTGGGCAGGTTGAGGAACACTGAAGCTTTCTTT. Encoded protein: CASSVGRLRNTEAFF. The full variable domain, with the rest looked up from reference TRBV2 and TRBJ1-1, is EPEVTQTPSHQVTQMGQEVILRCVPISNHLYFYWYRQILGQKVEFLVSFYNNEISEKSEIFDDQFSVERPDGSNFTLKIRSTKLEDSAMYFCASSVGRLRNTEAFFGQGTRLTVV.

In this sample, this clone turned up once. The same CDR3 also results from other DNA sequences found in this sample. The gene calls are TRBV18 and TRBJ1-2; the match to TRBD1 covers 7 bases. The CDR3 consists of 12 residues. Losses at the gene ends were 3 bases for V and 6 bases for J; bases not matched to a gene: 1. Germline assignment: CDR1 KGHSH and CDR2 LQKENI. In DNA, the CDR3 is TGTGCCAGCTCACCGCAGGGGGATGGCTACACCTTC. The encoded protein is CASSPQGDGYTF. Looking up the rest from reference TRBV18 and TRBJ1-2 gives the full variable domain: NAGVMQNPRHLVRRRGQEARLRCSPMKGHSHVYWYRQLPEEGLKFMVYLQKENIIDESGMPKERFSAEFPKEGPSILRIQQVVRGDSAAYFCASSPQGDGYTFGSGTRLTVV.

Here the CDR3 reads CASSEGPTGEKLFF. In DNA form, the CDR3 reads TGTGCCAGCAGTGAGGGACCTACGGGGGAAAAACTGTTTTTT. The genes are TRBV28 and TRBJ1-4, with a tentative D call TRBD1 (5 bases). The germline CDR1 and CDR2 sequences are MDHEN and SYDVKM. The V end lost 5 bases, the J end lost 8 bases, and 15 bases lay between the germline ends. This CDR3 has 14 amino acids.

The chain joins TRBV3-1 (or the pseudogene TRBV3-2) to TRBJ2-5; a possible D gene is TRBD1 (5 bases). Germline V lookup: CDR1 LGHDT, CDR2 YNNKEL (reference sequence). The CDR3 spans 16 residues. Trimming took off 1 base at V and 2 bases at J, with 14 bases between the two ends. The CDR3 region has the DNA TGTGCCAGCAGCCAAGTAAACAGGTTGGCGCAAGAGACCCAGTACTTC. Protein sequence: CASSQVNRLAQETQYF.

This clone appeared a single time. The genes are TRBV5-6 and TRBJ2-7; 9 bases are a match to TRBD2. Germline CDR1 and CDR2: SGHDT and YYEEEE. Losses at the gene ends were 5 bases for V and 5 bases for J; bases not matched to a gene: 8. This CDR3 is built from 14 residues. CDR3 bases: TGTGCCAGCAGTTTTAGCGGGAGTCTCAACGAGCAGTACTTC. It translates to CASSFSGSLNEQYF.

This chain links TRBV10-3 with TRBJ2-1; 7 positions match TRBD2. Germline values: CDR1 ENHRY, CDR2 SYGVKD. V trimming: 7 bases; J trimming: 3 bases; junction bases outside the gene matches: 9. The CDR3 has 15 amino acids. The CDR3 DNA follows: TGTGCCATCAATTCAGAGGGACTATACTACAATGAGCAGTTCTTC. Its protein product is CAINSEGLYYNEQFF.

V is TRBV28 and J is TRBJ1-1; 7 nucleotides align to TRBD1. Germline CDR1 is MDHEN and CDR2 is SYDVKM. This CDR3 is 16 amino acids long. After removal of 4 bases from V and 2 bases from J, the junction contained 10 bases not matched to a gene. CDR3 nucleotide sequence: TGTGCCAGCAGTTCGAGCGCGTGGGACAGCAACACTGAAGCTTTCTTT. It yields the protein CASSSSAWDSNTEAFF.

The chain recombines TRBV14 with TRBJ2-5; 12 bases align to TRBD2. Per the germline V gene, CDR1 is SGHDN and CDR2 is FVKESK. The J segment lost 6 bases and the V segment lost 3 bases, leaving 11 bases of the junction unmatched. This CDR3 contains 17 residues. The CDR3: CASSQKPWTSGIKTQYF. CDR3 in DNA: TGTGCCAGCAGCCAGAAACCCTGGACTAGCGGGATAAAGACCCAGTACTTC.

The DNA of the CDR3 is TGTGCCAGTAGTATCGACATATTCTATGGCTACACCTTC. Translated, it gives CASSIDIFYGYTF. The chain has TRBV19 and TRBJ1-2; D gene unclear. Germline V lookup: CDR1 LNHDA, CDR2 SQIVND (reference sequence). Trimming removed 3 bases from V and 4 bases from J, with 9 bases in between. The CDR3 runs 13 residues.

This chain links TRBV7-3 with TRBJ2-1, with 9 nucleotides matching TRBD1. V lost 5 bases, J lost 7 bases, and 9 bases stayed unmatched. The CDR3 extends over 15 amino acids. Germline assignment: CDR1 SGHTA and CDR2 FQGTGA. The CDR3 here is CASSAVQGARNEQFF. The CDR3 DNA sequence: TGTGCCAGCAGCGCCGTACAGGGGGCGCGTAATGAGCAGTTCTTC.

The rearrangement uses TRBV9 and TRBJ2-2; 11 nucleotides line up with TRBD1. J gave up 7 bases and V 3 bases, and 5 bases lay outside the gene matches. Germline V gene lookup returns CDR1 SGDLS and CDR2 YYNGEE. CDR3 length: 15 amino acids. The DNA for the CDR3 is TGTGCCAGCAGCGGCCGGGACAGGGGGTTCGGGGAGCTGTTTTTT. Amino acids: CASSGRDRGFGELFF.

The V gene is TRBV6-5, the J gene TRBJ1-2; D remains unclear. This CDR3 has 14 amino acids. The V gene lost 5 bases and the J gene lost 2 bases, with 12 bases spanning the gap. The germline V gene encodes CDR1 MNHEY and CDR2 SVGAGI. CDR3 sequence: CASSTRTENYGYTF. CDR3 DNA sequence: TGTGCCAGCAGTACTCGGACGGAGAACTATGGCTACACCTTC.

The V gene is TRBV12-3 or TRBV12-4, the J gene TRBJ1-2, with 8 nucleotides matching TRBD1. CDR3 size: 11 residues. V was pared by 5 bases and J by 8 bases, with 1 base of the junction left unmatched. CDR3 region: CASSHRGGYTF. The CDR3 DNA reads as TGTGCCAGCAGTCACAGGGGGGGCTACACCTTC.

This chain links TRBV28 with TRBJ2-7; no definite D call. The length of the CDR3 is 14 residues. CDR1 is MDHEN and CDR2 is SYDVKM in the germline V gene. Trimming removed 6 bases from V and 2 bases from J, with 14 bases in between. CDR3 nucleotide sequence: TGTGCCAGCAGCCCTACCGGCCGAACCTACGAGCAGTACTTC. Translation gives CASSPTGRTYEQYF. Full variable domain (missing parts from reference TRBV28 and TRBJ2-7): DVKVTQSSRYLVKRTGEKVFLECVQDMDHENMFWYRQDPGLGLRLIYFSYDVKMKEKGDIPEGYSVSREKKERFSLILESASTNQTSMYLCASSPTGRTYEQYFGPGTRLTVT.